The clone carrying this T cell receptor (beta chain) was seen repeatedly, ten times or more. Antigen: not known. The sample belongs to a study of identical twins. Overall study findings and caveats: Zero-insertion findings could be partly confounded by invariant cells (MAIT and iNKT cells). Models underestimated out-of-frame TCR alpha sharing in monozygotic twins.

Germline V CDR1 and CDR2: SGHVS, FQNEAQ. Unmatched junction bases numbered 3, after V lost 8 bases and J lost 1 base. This CDR3 region has 15 residues. TCRdb called the 5' RACE reads again in MiXCR, with one record for every CDR3 protein. The table shows fewer than 650,000 distinct CDR3 sequences, with just over 7% occurring only once. This sample was shared with a second study, whose subject was yellow fever vaccine responses in identical twins.

The J gene is TRBJ2-2, the V gene TRBV7-8, with 11 bases that match TRBD2. The sample consisted of PBMCs. The source of this sequence is a woman between 18 and 30 years old in good health. The CDR3 is CASFGLAGNTGELFF. The CDR3 DNA sequence: TGTGCCAGCTTCGGACTAGCGGGGAACACCGGGGAGCTGTTTTTT.